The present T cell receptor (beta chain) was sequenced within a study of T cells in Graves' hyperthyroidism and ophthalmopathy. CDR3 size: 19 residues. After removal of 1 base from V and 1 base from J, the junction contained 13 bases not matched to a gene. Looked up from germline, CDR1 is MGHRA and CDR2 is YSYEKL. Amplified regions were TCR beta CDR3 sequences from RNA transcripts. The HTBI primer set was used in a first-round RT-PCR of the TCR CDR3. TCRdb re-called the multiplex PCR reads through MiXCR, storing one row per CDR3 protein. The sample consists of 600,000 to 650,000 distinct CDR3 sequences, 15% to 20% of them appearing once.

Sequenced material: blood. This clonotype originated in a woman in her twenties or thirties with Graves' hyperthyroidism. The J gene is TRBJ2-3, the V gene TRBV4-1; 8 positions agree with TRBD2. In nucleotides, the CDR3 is TGCGCCAGCAGCCAAGGCCCTCCTCGGGGGGGAGGAGGCACAGATACGCAGTATTTT. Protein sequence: CASSQGPPRGGGGTDTQYF.